The 5 T cell receptor beta chains given below trace back to one sample, sequenced in a study of T cells expressing NK-cell markers. After re-calling the 5' RACE reads, TCRdb lists one entry per CDR3 protein, DNA absent. The sample table includes 400,000 to 550,000 distinct CDR3 sequences. Material for sequencing was blood T cells: a sorted CD56 or NKG2C T cell subset, CD4+ or CD8+ T cells, or bulk PBMC T cells (not recorded which). These receptor sequences come from a woman aged 18-69 years in good health.

This chain connects TRBV4-3 to TRBJ2-2; no DNA is available, so the TRBD1 call from TCRdb remains unchecked. The CDR3 extends over 16 amino acids. The V gene's germline CDR1 is LGHNA and CDR2 YSLEER. CDR3: CASSQSTGLATGELFF.

The chain joins TRBV5-4 to TRBJ1-1. Germline lookup yields CDR1 SGHNT and CDR2 YYREEE (reference sequence). The CDR3 spans 13 residues. The chain's CDR3 is CASSFEGTTEAFF.

V and J are TRBV12-3 or TRBV12-4 and TRBJ1-3; with no DNA, the TCRdb D assignment of TRBD1 cannot be verified. The CDR3 contains 14 residues. The CDR3 is CASRMDISGNTIYF.

This sequence joins TRBV12-3 or TRBV12-4 and TRBJ2-1; the TCRdb call, TRBD2, lacks DNA for checking. This CDR3 contains 14 residues. This CDR3 reads CASSHWTSGNEQFF.

The genes are TRBV12-3 or TRBV12-4 and TRBJ2-5; TCRdb selects TRBD1, and the lack of DNA leaves this call unchecked. The CDR3 totals 13 residues. The CDR3 sequence is CASNPGPQETQYF.